The present TCR beta chain was sequenced within a study of blood T cell repertoires in COVID-19. Original processing notes: By means of reference gene primer amplification, nucleated cell counts were estimated. Sequencing was performed with immunoSEQ multiplex PCR; in TCRdb, only in-frame clones are kept and a portion is missing. V, J and clone size derive from that table, while D and trimming were established from the DNA sequence. The sample yields 40,000 to 55,000 clones, about 88% seen once. The CDR3 is 14 amino acids. Germline V gene sequence: CDR1 SGHDN, CDR2 FVKESK. Trimming removed 4 bases from V and 8 bases from J, with 15 bases in between.

The clonotype comes from a human donor in a cohort sampled during active COVID-19. Sequencing was performed on peripheral blood. The chain joins TRBV14 to TRBJ2-4, with a possible D match to TRBD1 (5 bases). The CDR3 DNA follows: TGTGCCAGCAGCCTCGGACAAGTGGTAGACATTCAGTACTTC. It encodes CASSLGQVVDIQYF.